The clone carrying this T cell receptor (beta chain) was found many times. TCRbeta library construction was performed incorporating unique molecular identifiers. TCRdb independently ran MiXCR on the PCR reads; one entry per CDR3 protein. The sample yields about 420,000 distinct CDR3 sequences, about 11% seen once. This specimen belongs to a study of T-cell reconstitution after alpha-beta-depleted transplantation in children. The V end lost 2 bases, the J end lost 0 bases, and 14 bases lay between the germline ends. This CDR3 spans 18 amino acids. Germline V gene sequence: CDR1 LGHNA, CDR2 YNFKEQ. The rearrangement joins TRBV4-2 to TRBJ1-6; D not certain. This TCR was recovered from a human donor who donated a stem cell graft to a child with acute myeloid leukemia. The sample here was PBMCs from the stem cell graft donor, taken from the stem cell graft. The CDR3 loop is CASSQYTSTSSYNSPLHF. CDR3 sequence (DNA): TGTGCCAGCAGCCAATACACATCTACTAGCTCCTATAATTCACCCCTCCACTTT.